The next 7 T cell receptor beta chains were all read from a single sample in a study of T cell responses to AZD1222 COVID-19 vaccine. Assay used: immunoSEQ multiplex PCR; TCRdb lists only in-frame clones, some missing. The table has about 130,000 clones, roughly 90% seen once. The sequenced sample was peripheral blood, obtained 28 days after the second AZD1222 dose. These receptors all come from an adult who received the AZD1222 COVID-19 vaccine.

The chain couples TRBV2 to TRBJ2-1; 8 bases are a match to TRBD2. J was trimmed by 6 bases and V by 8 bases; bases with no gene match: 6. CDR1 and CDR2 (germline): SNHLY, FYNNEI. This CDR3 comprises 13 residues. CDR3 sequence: CASSGGPSNEQFF. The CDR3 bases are TGTGCCAGCTCGGGAGGGCCAAGCAATGAGCAGTTCTTC.

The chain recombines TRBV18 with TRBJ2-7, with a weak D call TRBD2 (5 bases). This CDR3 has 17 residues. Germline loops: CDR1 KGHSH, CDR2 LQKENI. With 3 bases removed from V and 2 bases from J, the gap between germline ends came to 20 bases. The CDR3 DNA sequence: TGTGCCAGCTCACCCCCGGAAGGGAAAGGGAGAGCCTACGAGCAGTACTTC. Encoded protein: CASSPPEGKGRAYEQYF.

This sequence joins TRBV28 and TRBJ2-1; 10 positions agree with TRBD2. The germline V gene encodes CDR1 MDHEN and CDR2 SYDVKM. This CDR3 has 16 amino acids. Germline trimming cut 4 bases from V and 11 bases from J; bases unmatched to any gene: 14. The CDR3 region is CASSSGGASGRDKQFF. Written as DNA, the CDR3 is TGTGCCAGCAGTTCGGGAGGGGCCAGCGGGAGGGATAAGCAGTTCTTC. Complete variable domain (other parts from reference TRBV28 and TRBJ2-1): DVKVTQSSRYLVKRTGEKVFLECVQDMDHENMFWYRQDPGLGLRLIYFSYDVKMKEKGDIPEGYSVSREKKERFSLILESASTNQTSMYLCASSSGGASGRDKQFFGPGTRLTVL.

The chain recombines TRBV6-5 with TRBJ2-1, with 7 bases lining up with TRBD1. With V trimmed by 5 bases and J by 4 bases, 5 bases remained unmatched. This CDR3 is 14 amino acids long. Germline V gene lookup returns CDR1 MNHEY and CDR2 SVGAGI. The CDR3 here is CASSLTRGYNEQFF. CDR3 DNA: TGTGCCAGCAGTCTAACCAGGGGGTACAATGAGCAGTTCTTC.

The CDR3 coding sequence is TGTGCCAGCAGCCAACCCCCCGGTTCCTCCTACGAGCAGTACTTC. Protein product: CASSQPPGSSYEQYF. The chain uses TRBV7-9 and TRBJ2-7; unclear D gene. The CDR3 consists of 15 residues. V gave up 5 bases and J gave up 0 bases, with 14 bases separating them. Germline assignment: CDR1 SEHNR and CDR2 FQNEAQ (reference sequence). Full variable domain (rest looked up from reference TRBV7-9 and TRBJ2-7): DTGVSQNPRHKITKRGQNVTFRCDPISEHNRLYWYRQTLGQGPEFLTYFQNEAQLEKSRLLSDRFSAERPKGSFSTLEIQRTEQGDSAMYLCASSQPPGSSYEQYFGPGTRLTVT.

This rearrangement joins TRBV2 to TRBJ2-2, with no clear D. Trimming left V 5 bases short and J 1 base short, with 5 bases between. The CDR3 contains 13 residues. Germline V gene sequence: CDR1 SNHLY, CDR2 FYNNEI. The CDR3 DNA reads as TGTGCCAGCAGTTACCTGAACACCGGGGAGCTGTTTTTT. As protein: CASSYLNTGELFF.

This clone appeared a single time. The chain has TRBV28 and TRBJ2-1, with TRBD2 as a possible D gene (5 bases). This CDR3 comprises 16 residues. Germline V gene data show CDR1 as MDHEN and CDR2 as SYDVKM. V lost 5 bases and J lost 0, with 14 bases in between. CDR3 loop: CASSTNSEDSYNEQFF. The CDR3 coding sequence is TGTGCCAGCAGTACCAACTCGGAGGACTCCTACAATGAGCAGTTCTTC. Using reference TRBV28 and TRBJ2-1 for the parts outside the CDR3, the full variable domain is DVKVTQSSRYLVKRTGEKVFLECVQDMDHENMFWYRQDPGLGLRLIYFSYDVKMKEKGDIPEGYSVSREKKERFSLILESASTNQTSMYLCASSTNSEDSYNEQFFGPGTRLTVL.